Listed below are T cell receptor beta chains from one sample, sequenced in a study of chemoradiotherapy in HPV16-positive cancers. Clones were read by immunoSEQ multiplex PCR, and TCRdb kept only the in-frame ones, dropping some. The sample has 7,900 or so clones, approximately 80% seen once; the top ten hold about 1.9%. Specimen collection occurred from a patient who underwent chemoradiotherapy. These receptor sequences come from a human donor with HPV-associated anogenital cancer. CDR3s include the opening cysteine and the closing phenylalanine or tryptophan. The D gene is left open where the match is weak. Clone size, where shown, is once, few, many, or a class for clones that have expanded.

d_gene,j_gene,abundance,v_gene,CDR3aa,CDR3nt
TRBD1,TRBJ2-7,-,TRBV5-6,CASSLGTGLRGRNEQYF,TGTGCCAGCAGCTTGGGGACAGGGCTTCGGGGGAGGAACGAGCAGTACTTC
TRBD1,TRBJ2-5,-,TRBV5-6,CASSTRDRIAETQYF,TGTGCCAGCAGCACCCGGGACAGGATAGCAGAGACCCAGTACTTC
-,TRBJ1-5,-,TRBV28,CASSFVWGGDSNQPQHF,TGTGCCAGCAGTTTCGTATGGGGTGGGGATAGCAATCAGCCCCAGCATTTT
-,TRBJ1-3,-,TRBV19,CASSGTRSGNTIYF,TGTGCCAGTAGTGGGACACGTTCTGGAAACACCATATATTTT
TRBD1,TRBJ2-2,-,TRBV29-1,CSVRQGGAGELFF,TGCAGCGTCCGACAGGGTGGGGCCGGGGAGCTGTTTTTT
-,TRBJ2-5,once,TRBV9,CASSDLGETQYF,TGTGCCAGCAGCGACCTAGGGGAGACCCAGTACTTC
TRBD1,TRBJ1-1,-,TRBV4-3,CASSLGQGLEAFF,TGCGCCAGCAGCCTTGGACAGGGCCTTGAAGCTTTCTTT
TRBD2,TRBJ2-7,few,TRBV5-1,CASSPRPFLAGDDSYEQYF,TGCGCCAGCAGCCCGCGTCCCTTCCTAGCGGGGGACGACTCCTACGAGCAGTACTTC
-,TRBJ2-1,-,TRBV18,CASSRQSSYNEQFF,TGTGCCAGCTCACGCCAGAGCTCCTACAATGAGCAGTTCTTC
TRBD1,TRBJ2-7,-,TRBV6-1,CASSAGQGASGYEQYF,TGTGCCAGCAGTGCGGGACAGGGGGCCTCGGGCTACGAGCAGTACTTC
TRBD2,TRBJ2-1,-,TRBV5-1,CASSLGVPGLAGQGTYNEQFF,TGCGCCAGCAGCTTGGGTGTTCCGGGACTAGCGGGACAGGGCACCTACAATGAGCAGTTCTTC
-,TRBJ1-1,once,TRBV4-3,CASSQGVSTEAFF,TGCGCCAGCAGCCAAGGAGTGAGCACTGAAGCTTTCTTT
-,TRBJ2-5,-,TRBV6-1,CASRFGLTETQYF,TGTGCCAGCAGGTTCGGACTAACAGAGACCCAGTACTTC
-,TRBJ1-4,once,TRBV5-5,CASSPQGDSTNEKLFF,TGTGCCAGCAGCCCCCAAGGAGATTCAACTAATGAAAAACTGTTTTTT
-,TRBJ1-2,-,TRBV5-4,CASSGRVDYGYTF,TGTGCCAGCAGCGGCAGGGTAGACTATGGCTACACCTTC
TRBD1,TRBJ2-5,-,TRBV18,CASSLTGGGETQYF,TGTGCCAGCTCATTGACAGGGGGAGGAGAGACCCAGTACTTC
-,TRBJ2-7,-,TRBV7-8,CASSSDWYEQYF,TGTGCCAGCAGCTCCGACTGGTACGAGCAGTACTTC
TRBD2,TRBJ2-1,-,TRBV7-2,CASSQLAGGYNEQFF,TGTGCCAGCAGTCAACTAGCGGGGGGTTACAATGAGCAGTTCTTC
-,TRBJ1-2,-,TRBV6-4,CASSDGWARGLTAYLCGYTF,TGTGCCAGCAGTGACGGCTGGGCACGGGGGCTCACTGCCTACCTATGCGGCTACACCTTC
-,TRBJ1-2,-,TRBV5-8,CASSLGQNYGYTF,TGTGCCAGCAGCTTGGGGCAGAACTATGGCTACACCTTC
-,TRBJ2-1,-,TRBV15,CATSRDSVLDNEQFF,TGTGCCACCAGCAGAGATTCGGTGCTCGACAATGAGCAGTTCTTC
-,TRBJ2-6,-,TRBV4-1,CASSQVRGPGANVLTF,TGCGCCAGCAGCCAAGTCCGGGGACCTGGGGCCAACGTCCTGACTTTC
TRBD1,TRBJ1-1,-,TRBV9,CASSVGTGTEAFF,TGTGCCAGCAGCGTTGGGACAGGGACTGAAGCTTTCTTT
TRBD2,TRBJ2-7,-,TRBV10-3,CAIRAGLAGNSYEQYF,TGTGCCATCAGAGCTGGACTAGCGGGAAACTCCTACGAGCAGTACTTC
TRBD2,TRBJ2-2,-,TRBV5-6,CASSLAGGPATGELFF,TGTGCCAGCAGCTTGGCGGGGGGGCCGGCTACCGGGGAGCTGTTTTTT
TRBD2,TRBJ2-5,-,TRBV19,CASSIVGGEETQYF,TGTGCCAGTAGTATAGTTGGGGGGGAAGAGACCCAGTACTTC
TRBD2,TRBJ2-3,-,TRBV4-1,CAIASGPSTDTQYF,TGCGCCATCGCTAGCGGGCCCTCCACAGATACGCAGTATTTT
-,TRBJ1-3,-,TRBV19,CASSIGVTATSGNTIYF,TGTGCCAGTAGTATCGGTGTTACGGCGACCTCTGGAAACACCATATATTTT
-,TRBJ1-2,-,TRBV5-5,CASSTPPWYGYTF,TGTGCCAGCAGCACCCCACCGTGGTATGGCTACACCTTC
TRBD2,TRBJ2-7,once,TRBV7-2,CASSPTSGGYEQYF,TGTGCCAGCAGCCCGACTAGCGGGGGTTACGAGCAGTACTTC
-,TRBJ2-2,-,TRBV5-1,CASSLDTANTGELFF,TGCGCCAGCAGCCTGGACACCGCGAACACCGGGGAGCTGTTTTTT
-,TRBJ2-2,-,TRBV5-1,CASSLGVTANTGELFF,TGCGCCAGCAGCCTGGGGGTGACAGCGAACACCGGGGAGCTGTTTTTT
TRBD2,TRBJ2-5,-,TRBV25-1,CASSESRGAWETQYF,TGTGCCAGCAGTGAATCGCGGGGGGCGTGGGAGACCCAGTACTTC
-,TRBJ2-7,-,TRBV5-6,CASSLSGQTLEQYF,TGTGCCAGCAGCTTGTCAGGGCAAACCCTCGAGCAGTACTTC
-,TRBJ2-6,-,TRBV27,CASRPAGGDGANVLTF,TGTGCCAGCAGACCCGCAGGAGGGGACGGGGCCAACGTCCTGACTTTC
-,TRBJ1-4,-,TRBV15,CATSRDRDTVSEKLFF,TGTGCCACCAGCAGAGATCGGGACACCGTGAGTGAAAAACTGTTTTTT
TRBD1,TRBJ1-6,-,TRBV5-4,CASSPAGQGAGSPLHF,TGTGCCAGCAGCCCGGCCGGGCAGGGGGCAGGGTCACCCCTCCACTTT
-,TRBJ1-2,-,TRBV5-6,CASSPDGSNYGYTF,TGTGCCAGCAGCCCGGACGGATCTAACTATGGCTACACCTTC
-,TRBJ2-5,-,TRBV30,CAWSKEGGRMETQYF,TGTGCCTGGAGTAAGGAGGGGGGCAGGATGGAGACCCAGTACTTC
-,TRBJ1-5,-,TRBV19,CASSSPGSTKPQHF,TGTGCCAGTAGTTCCCCAGGGAGCACGAAGCCCCAGCATTTT
-,TRBJ2-3,-,TRBV4-1,CASSQWTGTDTQYF,TGCGCCAGCAGCCAATGGACAGGCACAGATACGCAGTATTTT
-,TRBJ1-1,-,TRBV19,CASSIVPANTEAFF,TGTGCCAGTAGTATAGTTCCGGCTAACACTGAAGCTTTCTTT
TRBD1,TRBJ1-4,-,TRBV5-1,CASSLTTGGREKLFF,TGCGCCAGCAGCTTAACGACAGGGGGTCGTGAAAAACTGTTTTTT
TRBD2,TRBJ2-3,once,TRBV19,CASSFIGGRSTDTQYF,TGTGCCAGTAGTTTCATCGGGGGGAGGAGCACAGATACGCAGTATTTT
-,TRBJ1-5,few,TRBV30,CAWSRGLNQPQHF,TGTGCCTGGAGTAGGGGTCTCAATCAGCCCCAGCATTTT
-,TRBJ2-5,-,TRBV5-1,CASSMNSAQETQYF,TGCGCCAGCAGTATGAACAGCGCACAAGAGACCCAGTACTTC
TRBD2,TRBJ2-1,once,TRBV9,CASSGSGAHNEQFF,TGTGCCAGCAGCGGTAGCGGGGCGCACAATGAGCAGTTCTTC
-,TRBJ1-2,-,TRBV5-3,CARSLHDAGRSPGGYTF,TGTGCCAGAAGCTTACACGATGCGGGCCGTTCCCCCGGGGGCTACACCTTC
-,TRBJ1-1,-,TRBV9,CASSFSGSYTEAFF,TGTGCCAGCAGCTTTTCAGGGTCCTACACTGAAGCTTTCTTT
TRBD1,TRBJ1-2,-,TRBV5-1,CASSPKNRGQDYGYTF,TGCGCCAGCAGCCCGAAGAACAGGGGGCAAGACTATGGCTACACCTTC
TRBD1,TRBJ1-1,-,TRBV7-2,CASSSQGAFTEAFF,TGTGCCAGCAGTTCGCAGGGGGCGTTCACTGAAGCTTTCTTT
-,TRBJ2-3,-,TRBV5-4,CASSFLADTQYF,TGTGCCAGCAGCTTTTTGGCAGATACGCAGTATTTT
-,TRBJ2-2,-,TRBV11-2,CASSALPVNTGELFF,TGTGCCAGCAGCGCGTTGCCGGTGAACACCGGGGAGCTGTTTTTT
TRBD2,TRBJ2-2,-,TRBV2,CASRELAGANTGELFF,TGTGCCAGCAGAGAACTAGCGGGGGCCAACACCGGGGAGCTGTTTTTT
TRBD1,TRBJ2-5,-,TRBV5-4,CASSLGKGAETQYF,TGTGCCAGCAGCTTGGGAAAGGGGGCCGAGACCCAGTACTTC
TRBD1,TRBJ2-3,-,TRBV10-3,CAMRTGDTDTQYF,TGTGCCATGAGGACAGGGGACACAGATACGCAGTATTTT
TRBD1,TRBJ2-5,once,TRBV2,CASSPGTGTLETQYF,TGTGCCAGCAGTCCCGGGACAGGCACCTTGGAGACCCAGTACTTC